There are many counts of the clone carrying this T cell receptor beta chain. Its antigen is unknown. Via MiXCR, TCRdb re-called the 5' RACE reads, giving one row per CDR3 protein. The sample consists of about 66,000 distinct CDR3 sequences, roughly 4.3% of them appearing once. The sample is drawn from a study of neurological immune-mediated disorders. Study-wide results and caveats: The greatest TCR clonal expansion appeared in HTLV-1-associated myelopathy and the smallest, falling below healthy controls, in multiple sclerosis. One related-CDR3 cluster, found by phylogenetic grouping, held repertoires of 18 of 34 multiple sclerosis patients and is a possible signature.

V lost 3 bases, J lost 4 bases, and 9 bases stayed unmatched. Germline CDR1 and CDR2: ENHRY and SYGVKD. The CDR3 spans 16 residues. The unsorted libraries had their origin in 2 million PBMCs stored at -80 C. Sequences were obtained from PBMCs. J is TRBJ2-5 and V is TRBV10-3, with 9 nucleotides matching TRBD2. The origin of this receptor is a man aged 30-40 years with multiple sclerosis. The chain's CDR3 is CAISDLARGGGETQYF. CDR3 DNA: TGTGCCATCAGTGACCTTGCGCGGGGGGGCGGAGAGACCCAGTACTTC.